Each of the 15 T cell receptor beta chains below was sequenced from the same sample in a study of blood T cell repertoires in COVID-19. TCRdb's table, derived via immunoSEQ multiplex PCR, lists solely in-frame clones and lacks some. This sample carries 200,000 to 250,000 clones, about 80% of them seen once, and the ten largest clones take 3% to 3.5%. The sequenced material came from peripheral blood. The origin of the receptors is a woman between 25 and 40 years old who had recovered from COVID-19.

This chain joins TRBV27 and TRBJ2-5; a weak D match, TRBD2 (6 bases). The length of the CDR3 is 11 residues. Germline V lookup: CDR1 MNHEY, CDR2 SMNVEV (reference sequence). V was pared by 7 bases and J by 5 bases, with 8 bases between. CDR3: CASIGRETQYF. As DNA, the CDR3 is TGTGCCAGCATAGGGAGGGAGACCCAGTACTTC.

The chain carries TRBV29-1 and TRBJ2-7, with D unresolved. This CDR3 is built from 13 residues. Germline V gene data show CDR1 as SQVTM and CDR2 as ANQGSEA. V was trimmed by 2 bases and J by 5 bases, leaving 13 bases between them. The DNA for the CDR3 is TGCAGCGTTGAAACCCTCCGAGGCAACGAGCAGTACTTC. Protein product: CSVETLRGNEQYF.

The chain recombines TRBV27 with TRBJ1-5; D unclear. The germline CDR1 and CDR2 sequences are MNHEY and SMNVEV (reference sequence). Between the trimmed V and J ends, which lost 5 bases and 4 bases, there was a span of 6 bases. The CDR3 runs 12 residues. This CDR3 is CASSRENQPQHF. CDR3 sequence (DNA): TGTGCCAGCAGTCGCGAGAATCAGCCCCAGCATTTT.

V usage is TRBV30 and J usage is TRBJ1-2, with 7 nucleotides matching TRBD1. CDR3 length: 14 residues. Germline-derived CDR1 and CDR2 are GTSNPN and SVGIG (reference sequence). V lost 2 bases and J lost 6; bases outside the gene matches: 9. This chain's CDR3 is CAWSRTGASDGYTF. The CDR3 bases are TGTGCCTGGAGTCGAACAGGGGCATCCGATGGCTACACCTTC.

The rearrangement links TRBV5-5 to TRBJ2-5; 7 bases match TRBD2. Per germline, CDR1 SGHKS and CDR2 YYEKEE (reference sequence). V shed 8 bases, J shed 7 bases, and the junction held 17 bases outside the gene matches. This CDR3 is 15 amino acids long. The CDR3, as DNA: TGTGCCAGTCGGGGGGAAAGCGGGCCCTCGGCGACCCAGTACTTC. Protein: CASRGESGPSATQYF. The complete variable domain, with remaining parts taken from reference TRBV5-5 and TRBJ2-5, reads DAGVTQSPTHLIKTRGQQVTLRCSPISGHKSVSWYQQVLGQGPQFIFQYYEKEERGRGNFPDRFSARQFPNYSSELNVNALLLGDSALYLCASRGESGPSATQYFGPGTRLLVL.

V gene TRBV5-6 combines with J gene TRBJ2-7; 8 bases are shared with TRBD1. V was pared by 3 bases and J by 6 bases, with 8 bases of the junction left unmatched. CDR3 length: 14 amino acids. The germline CDR1 and CDR2 sequences are SGHDT and YYEEEE. CDR3 region: CASSSRTGLSEQYF. Written as DNA, the CDR3 is TGTGCCAGCAGCTCCCGGACAGGGTTGTCCGAGCAGTACTTC.

The chain carries TRBV3-1 (or the pseudogene TRBV3-2) and TRBJ2-1; 8 positions match TRBD2. Per germline, CDR1 LGHDT and CDR2 YNNKEL (reference sequence). After removal of 0 bases from V and 8 bases from J, the junction contained 6 bases not matched to a gene. The CDR3 is made up of 15 amino acids. The chain's CDR3 is CASSQENPGGDEQFF. DNA of the CDR3: TGTGCCAGCAGCCAAGAGAACCCGGGGGGGGATGAGCAGTTCTTC.

V and J are TRBV29-1 and TRBJ2-7, with TRBD1 as a possible D gene (5 bases). Trimming removed 1 base from V and 6 bases from J, with 16 bases in between. The CDR3 contains 14 residues. CDR1 is SQVTM and CDR2 is ANQGSEA in the germline V gene. The CDR3 region is CSVEGAGPAAEQYF. For the CDR3, the DNA is TGCAGCGTTGAAGGGGCAGGGCCGGCGGCCGAGCAGTACTTC.

This clone was observed once. This chain uses TRBV28 with TRBJ2-5, with TRBD1 matching 7 bases. Germline V gives CDR1 MDHEN, CDR2 SYDVKM. This CDR3 spans 14 amino acids. The ends lost 4 bases at V and 5 bases at J; junction bases unmatched: 7. CDR3 sequence reads: CASSSQGLRETQYF. CDR3 coding DNA: TGTGCCAGCAGTTCACAGGGGTTACGGGAGACCCAGTACTTC.

Here the CDR3 reads CASSSREETQYF. Here the CDR3 DNA reads TGTGCCAGCAGTTCGCGGGAAGAGACCCAGTACTTC. J is TRBJ2-5 and V is TRBV12-3 or TRBV12-4, with D possibly TRBD2 on 5 matching bases. The CDR3 consists of 12 residues. V lost 4 bases, J lost 3 bases, and 6 bases lay in between.

The V gene is TRBV5-4, the J gene TRBJ2-1; 7 positions agree with TRBD2. The CDR3 consists of 12 residues. The J segment lost 9 bases and the V segment lost 1 base, leaving 1 base of the junction unmatched. CDR1 and CDR2 (germline): SGHNT, YYREEE (reference sequence). The CDR3 DNA reads as TGTGCCAGCAGCTTGCCTAGCGGTGAGCAGTTCTTC. Residues: CASSLPSGEQFF. Variable domain in full (rest from reference TRBV5-4 and TRBJ2-1): ETGVTQSPTHLIKTRGQQVTLRCSSQSGHNTVSWYQQALGQGPQFIFQYYREEENGRGNFPPRFSGLQFPNYSSELNVNALELDDSALYLCASSLPSGEQFFGPGTRLTVL.

This clone was counted once. V and J are TRBV29-1 and TRBJ2-2, with 12 bases lining up with TRBD1. The V gene end was trimmed by 7 bases and the J gene end by 7 bases; junction bases not matched to a gene: 7. The germline gives CDR1 SQVTM, CDR2 ANQGSEA. The CDR3 sequence is 14 residues long. The CDR3 loop reads CSAKGQGAIGELFF. The CDR3 nucleotides are TGCAGCGCGAAGGGACAGGGGGCAATCGGGGAGCTGTTTTTT.

The chain joins TRBV6-4 to TRBJ2-3; tentatively, D is TRBD2 (6 bases). The length of the CDR3 is 16 residues. CDR1 MRHNA and CDR2 SNTAGT come from the germline V gene. Trimming pared 0 bases from V and 0 bases from J, leaving 10 bases between. Here the CDR3 reads CASSDSSSESTDTQYF. The CDR3 region has the DNA TGTGCCAGCAGTGACTCGTCTAGCGAGAGCACAGATACGCAGTATTTT.

The V and J genes are TRBV6-1 and TRBJ1-1; tentatively, D is TRBD1 (5 bases). V dropped 2 bases and J dropped 3 bases, with 13 bases sitting between them. The CDR3 is 15 amino acids. Germline V gives CDR1 MNHNS, CDR2 SASEGT. DNA of the CDR3: TGTGCCAGCAGTGAATGGGGGAGGCTCGACACTGAAGCTTTCTTT. It yields the protein CASSEWGRLDTEAFF.

The CDR3 DNA reads TGTGCCAGCAGTATGGGACTAGCGCCCCACGAGCAGTACTTC. Translation: CASSMGLAPHEQYF. The V and J genes are TRBV5-4 and TRBJ2-7, with 10 bases aligning to TRBD2. Germline V gives CDR1 SGHNT, CDR2 YYREEE (reference sequence). This CDR3 comprises 14 residues. V shed 5 bases, J shed 5 bases, and the junction held 7 bases outside the gene matches.